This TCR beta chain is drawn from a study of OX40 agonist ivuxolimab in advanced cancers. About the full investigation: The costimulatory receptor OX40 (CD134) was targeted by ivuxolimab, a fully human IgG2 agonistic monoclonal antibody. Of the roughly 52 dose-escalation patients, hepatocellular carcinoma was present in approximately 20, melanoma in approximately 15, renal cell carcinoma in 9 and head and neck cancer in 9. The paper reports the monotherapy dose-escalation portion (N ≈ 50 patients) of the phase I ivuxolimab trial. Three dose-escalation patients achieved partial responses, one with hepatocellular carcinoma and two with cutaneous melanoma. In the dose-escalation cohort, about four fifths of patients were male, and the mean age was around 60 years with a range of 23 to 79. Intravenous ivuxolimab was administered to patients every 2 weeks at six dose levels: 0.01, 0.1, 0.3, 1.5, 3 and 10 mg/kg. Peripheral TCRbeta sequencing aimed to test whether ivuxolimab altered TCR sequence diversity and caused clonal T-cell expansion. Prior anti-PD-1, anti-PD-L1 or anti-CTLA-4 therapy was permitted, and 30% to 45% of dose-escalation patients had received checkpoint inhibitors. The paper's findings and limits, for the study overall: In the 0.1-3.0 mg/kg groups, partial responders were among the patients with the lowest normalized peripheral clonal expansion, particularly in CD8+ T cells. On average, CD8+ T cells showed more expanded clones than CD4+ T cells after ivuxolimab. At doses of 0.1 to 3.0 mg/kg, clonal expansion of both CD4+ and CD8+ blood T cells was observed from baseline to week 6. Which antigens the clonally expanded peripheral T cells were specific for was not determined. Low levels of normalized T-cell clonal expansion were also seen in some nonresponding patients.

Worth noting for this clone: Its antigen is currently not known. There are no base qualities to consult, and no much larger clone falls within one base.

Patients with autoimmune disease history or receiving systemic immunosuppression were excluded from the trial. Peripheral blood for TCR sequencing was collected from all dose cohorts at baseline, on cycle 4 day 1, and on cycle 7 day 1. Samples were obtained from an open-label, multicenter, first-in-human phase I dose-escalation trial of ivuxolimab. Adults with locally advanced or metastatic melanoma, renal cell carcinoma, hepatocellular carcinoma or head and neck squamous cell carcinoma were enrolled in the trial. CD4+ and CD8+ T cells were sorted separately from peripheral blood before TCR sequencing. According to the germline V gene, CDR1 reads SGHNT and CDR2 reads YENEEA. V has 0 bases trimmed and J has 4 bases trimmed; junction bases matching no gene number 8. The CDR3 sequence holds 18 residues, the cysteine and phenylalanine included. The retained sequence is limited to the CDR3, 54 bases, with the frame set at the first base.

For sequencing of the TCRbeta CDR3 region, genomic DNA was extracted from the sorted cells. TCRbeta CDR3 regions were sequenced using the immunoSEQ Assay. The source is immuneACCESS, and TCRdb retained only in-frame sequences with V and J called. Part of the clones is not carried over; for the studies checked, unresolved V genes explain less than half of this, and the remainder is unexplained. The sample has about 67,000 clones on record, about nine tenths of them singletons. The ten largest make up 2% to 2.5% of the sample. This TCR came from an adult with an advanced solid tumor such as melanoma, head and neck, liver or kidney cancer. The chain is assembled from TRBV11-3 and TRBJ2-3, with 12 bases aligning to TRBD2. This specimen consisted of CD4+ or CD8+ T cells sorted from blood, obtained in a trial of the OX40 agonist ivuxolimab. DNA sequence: TGTGCCAGCAGCTTAGACGCTCGGCTAGCGGGAGGGGCAGATACGCAGTATTTT. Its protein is CASSLDARLAGGADTQYF. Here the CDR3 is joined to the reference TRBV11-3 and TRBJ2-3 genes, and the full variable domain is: EAGVVQSPRYKIIEKKQPVAFWCNPISGHNTLYWYLQNLGQGPELLIRYENEEAVDDSQLPKDRFSAERLKGVDSTLKIQPAELGDSAVYLCASSLDARLAGGADTQYFGPGTRLTVL.